The 5 T cell receptor beta chains below all came from one sample that was sequenced in a study of blood T cells in healthy people across ages. For the second PCR, which ran for roughly 6 to 12 cycles, a sample-barcoded 5' primer and a J-beta primer mix were used. TCRdb reanalysed the 5' RACE reads using MiXCR and keeps one entry per CDR3 protein. The table has around 870,000 distinct CDR3 sequences, more than 25% seen once. The material sequenced was blood. Every receptor here comes from a woman aged 80 or over in good health.

This clonotype was counted ten times or more. This chain uses TRBV7-2 with TRBJ1-5, with 11 nucleotides matching TRBD1. The CDR3 totals 16 residues. J was trimmed by 4 bases and V by 5 bases; bases with no gene match: 7. Germline values: CDR1 SGHTA, CDR2 FQGNSA. The CDR3 DNA sequence: TGTGCCAGCAGCCCAGGGACAGGGGGTGGTAATCAGCCCCAGCATTTT. Residues: CASSPGTGGGNQPQHF.

J is TRBJ2-1 and V is TRBV24-1; 8 positions match TRBD2. Germline V gene lookup returns CDR1 KGHDR and CDR2 SFDVKD. The junction had 5 bases not matched to a gene; V was cut back by 5 bases and J by 3 bases. The CDR3 sequence is 15 residues long. The CDR3 DNA is TGTGCCACCAGTGGTAGCGGGACACTCTACAATGAGCAGTTCTTC. This sequence encodes CATSGSGTLYNEQFF.

The sample holds many counts of this clonotype. V usage is TRBV28 and J usage is TRBJ2-5; 7 nucleotides align to TRBD1. The CDR3 is 16 residues long. V trimming: 6 bases; J trimming: 5 bases; junction bases outside the gene matches: 15. Germline CDR1 and CDR2: MDHEN and SYDVKM. CDR3 region: CASSLSTGVLGETQYF. The CDR3 region has the DNA TGTGCCAGCAGCCTTAGCACAGGGGTCTTGGGGGAGACCCAGTACTTC.

With respect to this clonotype: A much larger clonotype is one base distant, so this may be a read error. No conserved phenylalanine or tryptophan ends this CDR3, so it is likely a read error. The rearrangement joins TRBV12-3 or TRBV12-4 to TRBJ1-1; D is unclear. CDR3 length: 13 residues. V was pared by 6 bases and J by 1 base, with 9 bases between. For the CDR3, the DNA is TGTGCCAGCAGCGTAGACAAGAACACTGAAGCTTTCTGT. Translating it yields CASSVDKNTEAFC.

This clonotype has more than one count but fewer than ten. The chain couples TRBV28 to TRBJ2-7; possible D gene TRBD2, 5 bases. CDR3 size: 15 residues. Germline V gene lookup returns CDR1 MDHEN and CDR2 SYDVKM. V gave up 3 bases and J gave up 0 bases, with 12 bases separating them. The CDR3 loop is CASSFNVGSSYEQYF. Here the CDR3 DNA reads TGTGCCAGCAGTTTTAACGTAGGGAGCTCCTACGAGCAGTACTTC. The entire variable domain, with the rest obtained from reference TRBV28 and TRBJ2-7, is as follows: DVKVTQSSRYLVKRTGEKVFLECVQDMDHENMFWYRQDPGLGLRLIYFSYDVKMKEKGDIPEGYSVSREKKERFSLILESASTNQTSMYLCASSFNVGSSYEQYFGPGTRLTVT.